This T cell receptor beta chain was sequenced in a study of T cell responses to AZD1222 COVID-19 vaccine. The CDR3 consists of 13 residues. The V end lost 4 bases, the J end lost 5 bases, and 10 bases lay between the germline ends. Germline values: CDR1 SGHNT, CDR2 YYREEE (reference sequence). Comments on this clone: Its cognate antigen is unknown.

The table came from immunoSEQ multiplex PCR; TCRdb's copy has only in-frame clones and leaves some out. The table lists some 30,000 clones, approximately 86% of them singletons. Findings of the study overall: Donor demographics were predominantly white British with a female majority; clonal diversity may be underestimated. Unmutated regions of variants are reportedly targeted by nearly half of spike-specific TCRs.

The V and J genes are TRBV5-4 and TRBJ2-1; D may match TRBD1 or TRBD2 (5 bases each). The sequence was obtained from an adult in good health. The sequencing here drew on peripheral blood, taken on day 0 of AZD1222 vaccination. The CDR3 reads CASSPGPHNEQFF. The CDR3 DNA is TGTGCCAGCAGCCCGGGACCTCACAATGAGCAGTTCTTC.